A selection of T cell receptor beta chains follows, all from one sample in a study of blood T cell repertoires in COVID-19. Generated by immunoSEQ multiplex PCR, the TCRdb table keeps only in-frame clones and is missing some. The top ten clones hold approximately 2% of a sample with around 420,000 clones, roughly 88% of them seen once. The sequenced material came from PBMCs or T cells enriched from blood (not recorded which). These receptors were obtained from a woman in her thirties or forties with acute COVID-19. Both conserved end residues are part of each CDR3. The order of the fields is CDR3 protein, CDR3 DNA, J gene, D gene, clone size, V gene. The D gene is left open where the match is weak. Where a row states a size, it is once, few, many or the class of an expanded clone; other rows omit it.

cdr3_aa: CSVTSTDTQYF
cdr3_nt: TGCAGCGTGACTAGCACAGATACGCAGTATTTT
j_call: TRBJ2-3
d_call: NA
clone_size: NA
v_call: TRBV29-1

cdr3_aa: CASNRKSRSGSGNTEAFF
cdr3_nt: TGCGCCAGCAACCGGAAAAGTCGGTCGGGATCGGGGAACACTGAAGCTTTCTTT
j_call: TRBJ1-1
d_call: NA
clone_size: NA
v_call: TRBV5-1

cdr3_aa: CASSSLEQGYTF
cdr3_nt: TGTGCCAGCAGTTCCCTAGAGCAAGGCTACACCTTC
j_call: TRBJ1-2
d_call: NA
clone_size: NA
v_call: TRBV12-3/TRBV12-4

cdr3_aa: CSATRESEQYF
cdr3_nt: TGCAGTGCCACGAGGGAATCCGAGCAGTACTTC
j_call: TRBJ2-7
d_call: NA
clone_size: NA
v_call: TRBV20-1

cdr3_aa: CASSPGQVPEKLFF
cdr3_nt: TGTGCCAGCAGTCCGGGACAGGTGCCTGAAAAACTGTTTTTT
j_call: TRBJ1-4
d_call: TRBD1
clone_size: NA
v_call: TRBV6-5

cdr3_aa: CATSSTGYGYTF
cdr3_nt: TGTGCCACCTCTTCAACCGGCTATGGCTACACCTTC
j_call: TRBJ1-2
d_call: NA
clone_size: NA
v_call: TRBV19

cdr3_aa: CASSTTWTGPNTEAFF
cdr3_nt: TGTGCCAGCAGCACTACCTGGACAGGACCGAACACTGAAGCTTTCTTT
j_call: TRBJ1-1
d_call: TRBD1
clone_size: NA
v_call: TRBV11-2

cdr3_aa: CASTDGTGEKLFF
cdr3_nt: TGTGCCAGCACCGACGGGACAGGTGAAAAACTGTTTTTT
j_call: TRBJ1-4
d_call: TRBD1
clone_size: NA
v_call: TRBV2

cdr3_aa: CASRGLAREQYF
cdr3_nt: TGTGCCAGCAGGGGACTAGCACGCGAGCAGTACTTC
j_call: TRBJ2-7
d_call: TRBD2
clone_size: NA
v_call: TRBV6-5

cdr3_aa: CASSMAMNTEAFF
cdr3_nt: TGCGCCAGCAGCATGGCCATGAACACTGAAGCTTTCTTT
j_call: TRBJ1-1
d_call: NA
clone_size: NA
v_call: TRBV5-1

cdr3_aa: CASSQTQGWEQYF
cdr3_nt: TGTGCCAGCTCACAGACTCAGGGGTGGGAGCAGTACTTC
j_call: TRBJ2-7
d_call: NA
clone_size: NA
v_call: TRBV18

cdr3_aa: CASSSGDSNQPQHF
cdr3_nt: TGCGCCAGCAGCTCGGGGGATAGCAATCAGCCCCAGCATTTT
j_call: TRBJ1-5
d_call: NA
clone_size: NA
v_call: TRBV5-1

cdr3_aa: CASSLAGTSGAYEQYF
cdr3_nt: TGTGCCAGCAGCTTGGCCGGGACTAGCGGGGCCTACGAGCAGTACTTC
j_call: TRBJ2-7
d_call: TRBD2
clone_size: NA
v_call: TRBV5-4

cdr3_aa: CASSMGLAGRTDTQYF
cdr3_nt: TGTGCCAGCAGCATGGGACTAGCGGGACGGACAGATACGCAGTATTTT
j_call: TRBJ2-3
d_call: TRBD2
clone_size: few
v_call: TRBV5-4

cdr3_aa: CASSLFQGAPDTQYF
cdr3_nt: TGTGCCAGCAGCTTGTTCCAGGGGGCCCCAGATACGCAGTATTTT
j_call: TRBJ2-3
d_call: TRBD1
clone_size: NA
v_call: TRBV5-6

cdr3_aa: CASSWPGQGFSISPLHF
cdr3_nt: TGTGCCAGCAGCTGGCCGGGACAGGGGTTTTCAATATCACCCCTCCACTTT
j_call: TRBJ1-6
d_call: TRBD1
clone_size: NA
v_call: TRBV7-2

cdr3_aa: CASSPDTQGGGEKLFF
cdr3_nt: TGCGCCAGCAGCCCCGACACCCAGGGAGGGGGTGAAAAACTGTTTTTT
j_call: TRBJ1-4
d_call: NA
clone_size: few
v_call: TRBV5-1

cdr3_aa: CASSISGAGNTIYF
cdr3_nt: TGTGCCAGTAGTATTTCAGGGGCTGGAAACACCATATATTTT
j_call: TRBJ1-3
d_call: NA
clone_size: NA
v_call: TRBV19

cdr3_aa: CASSSGTSGAQETQYF
cdr3_nt: TGCGCCAGCAGCTCAGGGACTAGCGGGGCCCAAGAGACCCAGTACTTC
j_call: TRBJ2-5
d_call: TRBD2
clone_size: NA
v_call: TRBV5-1

cdr3_aa: CASMTGWVDQPQHF
cdr3_nt: TGTGCCAGCATGACCGGGTGGGTCGATCAGCCCCAGCATTTT
j_call: TRBJ1-5
d_call: NA
clone_size: NA
v_call: TRBV6-5

cdr3_aa: CASSPQGTTYNSPLHF
cdr3_nt: TGTGCCAGTAGCCCACAGGGAACGACCTATAATTCACCCCTCCACTTT
j_call: TRBJ1-6
d_call: NA
clone_size: NA
v_call: TRBV19

cdr3_aa: CASSPDGYYGYTF
cdr3_nt: TGTGCCAGTAGTCCCGACGGGTACTATGGCTACACCTTC
j_call: TRBJ1-2
d_call: NA
clone_size: NA
v_call: TRBV19